This TCR beta chain appears in the sequencing data of a study of identifying expanded T cells in peripheral blood (dated by TCRdb to the late 2010s). About the study as a whole: Technical replicates were generated by sequencing separate aliquots of the same genomic DNA pool, and four replicates were compared pairwise.

The paper as a whole reports these results and caveats: Between technical replicates the binomial model flagged about 1.2 differentially abundant clones, whereas over about two weeks the binomial model flagged about 16.4 and over about four weeks about 19. For all healthy donors, the variance in clone template counts between approximately two-week samples rose significantly as total template count increased. The authors expected that over much longer intervals, such as months to years, biological variance in healthy repertoires might increase even further. Across all healthy-donor time intervals, the beta-binomial model significantly cut both the number of clones called differentially abundant and the false-positive rate.

With respect to this clone: There is no known antigen for this receptor. The input lacks base qualities; no much larger clone sits a single base away.

No immune events such as infections were documented for the healthy donors during the collection period. Healthy-donor blood repertoires served as a training cohort to calibrate time-dependent variance in a beta-binomial model of T-cell clone differential abundance. The training cohort comprised approximately 10 healthy donors, 3 female and 7 male. On average the donors were around 41 years old, and their ages spanned about 29 to 65 years. Whole blood was collected from each healthy donor at three time points spaced two to three weeks apart and obtained from a commercial supplier. Genomic DNA was extracted from unsorted whole blood for immunosequencing. The immunoSEQ Assay, which relies on bias-controlled multiplex PCR amplification of genomic DNA, was used to profile TCRbeta CDR3 regions. The original methods were these. To quantify the absolute abundance of each unique TCRbeta CDR3 region, the sequences were collapsed and filtered. Differential abundance was tested with a binomial (Fisher-equivalent) model and with a beta-binomial model adding time-dependent variance fitted from healthy donors. Clones with fewer than 5 combined templates were excluded, and clones with Benjamini-Hochberg FDR below 0.01 were called differentially abundant. The form v = (b*log(k)+a)^2 was used to model beta-binomial variance as a function of total template count across the two samples. TCRdb obtained this table from immuneACCESS and retained in-frame rearrangements with V and J assigned. These tables miss some clones; where compared with another copy, unresolved V genes account for less than half of the shortfall, and the remainder is unexplained. From that table come the V and J calls and clone size; the DNA was used to work out D and trimming. The sample profile shows about 100,000 clones; around 90% of them were found once. The ten largest account for just over 5.5% of the sample.

The CDR3 starts with the cysteine, ends with the phenylalanine, and has 18 residues. Only the CDR3 DNA stays, 54 bases, in frame from base 1. Via the germline V gene (reference sequence), CDR1 is PRHDT and CDR2 FYEKMQ. V loses 0 bases, J loses 6 bases, and the germline ends lie 20 bases apart. The sequence links TRBV13 to TRBJ2-2; TRBD2 might be the D gene, on 5 matching bases. Material for sequencing was blood. This TCR was recovered from a person aged 18 to 70 in good health. The CDR3 reads as follows: CASSLGVSGMDWAGELFF. At the DNA level, the sequence is TGTGCCAGCAGCTTAGGTGTGTCGGGGATGGATTGGGCCGGGGAGCTGTTTTTT.